The T cell receptor beta chain under discussion was sequenced for a study of blood T cell repertoires in COVID-19. About the study: Sites in the United States, Italy and Spain provided acute and convalescent COVID-19 samples.

Assignment of participants to cohorts was predicated upon participant-reported clinical history. Before they entered the study, exposed participants had met a COVID-19 case within 2 weeks. Germline V gene data show CDR1 as MNHEY and CDR2 as SVGAGI. Trimming left V 4 bases short and J 4 bases short, with 19 bases between. CDR3 length: 16 residues. Authors' data handling: Reference gene primer amplification gave nucleated cell count estimates. Only in-frame clones appear in the TCRdb table, and some are missing; sequencing was by immunoSEQ multiplex PCR. V, J and clone size are taken as reported in that table, and D and trimming were inferred from the DNA itself. Of around 130,000 clones in the sample, less than 85% are singletons; the top ten hold approximately 1.6%.

The source material was PBMCs or T cells enriched from blood (not recorded which). This chain connects TRBV6-5 to TRBJ1-2; D remains ambiguous. The clonotype was recovered from a woman in her late teens or twenties who had been exposed to COVID-19. The CDR3 sequence: CASSSRRVPRGYGYTF. CDR3 in DNA: TGTGCCAGCAGTTCCCGCCGGGTCCCTCGGGGCTATGGCTACACCTTC.